A single sample gave rise to the 23 T cell receptor beta chains below, sequenced in a study of blood T cells in healthy people across ages. Then a second PCR, running about 7 to 11 cycles, was carried out with a sample-barcoded 5' primer and a J-beta primer mix. TCRdb reprocessed the 5' RACE reads via MiXCR and lists one record per CDR3 protein. The sample has around 1.5 million distinct CDR3 sequences, 59% seen once; the top ten hold 6.5% to 8%. The sample was blood. The receptor set was obtained from a man between 18 and 29 years old in good health.

This clonotype was picked up many times. This chain joins TRBV6-5 and TRBJ2-3; possibly TRBD2 for D (5 bases). Trimming shortened V by 5 bases and J by 0 bases, and 9 bases separated the two germline ends. This CDR3 contains 14 residues. Germline lookup yields CDR1 MNHEY and CDR2 SVGAGI. This CDR3 is CASSPGSSTDTQYF. CDR3 nucleotides: TGTGCCAGCAGTCCGGGATCTAGCACAGATACGCAGTATTTT.

Worth noting for this clonotype: Relative to the germline gene, one junction end is altered; a read error may explain this. The chain joins TRBV2 to TRBJ1-2; perhaps TRBD1 as D (6 bases). Germline lookup yields CDR1 SNHLY and CDR2 FYNNEI. The CDR3 is 14 residues long. The CDR3 DNA reads TGTGCCAGCAGTGAGGGGGCCACCAACTATGGCCACACCTTC. Amino acid sequence: CASSEGATNYGHTF. Full variable domain (rest looked up from reference TRBV2 and TRBJ1-2): EPEVTQTPSHQVTQMGQEVILRCVPISNHLYFYWYRQILGQKVEFLVSFYNNEISEKSEIFDDQFSVERPDGSNFTLKIRSTKLEDSAMYFCASSEGATNYGHTFGSGTRLTVV.

Only a few counts were recorded for this clonotype. The chain carries TRBV10-3 and TRBJ2-1, with 9 bases lining up with TRBD2. This CDR3 comprises 15 residues. CDR1 is ENHRY, CDR2 SYGVKD, per germline. The trim removed 3 bases at V and 8 bases at J, leaving 8 bases unmatched. CDR3 in amino acids: CAISDAGGLSDEQFF. CDR3 coding DNA: TGTGCCATCAGTGACGCGGGAGGGTTAAGTGATGAGCAGTTCTTC.

The genes are TRBV29-1 and TRBJ1-1, with a weak D call TRBD1 (5 bases). Germline CDR1 reads SQVTM; CDR2 reads ANQGSEA. This CDR3 has 11 residues. Trimming took off 3 bases at V and 11 bases at J, with 13 bases between the two ends. The CDR3 region is CSVDGGRGAFF. CDR3 nucleotide sequence: TGCAGCGTTGACGGGGGAAGAGGCGCTTTCTTT.

J is TRBJ1-4 and V is TRBV20-1; D is unresolved. Trimming took 1 base from V and 0 from J, leaving 9 bases between them. The CDR3 is made up of 15 amino acids. Germline V lookup: CDR1 DFQATT, CDR2 SNEGSKA (reference sequence). The CDR3 sequence: CSARGFRATNEKLFF. The CDR3 DNA follows: TGCAGTGCTAGAGGTTTCCGAGCAACTAATGAAAAACTGTTTTTT.

This chain uses TRBV7-8 with TRBJ1-4; the D gene is possibly TRBD1 (6 bases). The V end was cut by 1 base, the J end by 8 bases, with 14 bases between. This CDR3 is built from 15 residues. Germline CDR1 reads SGHVS; CDR2 reads FQNEAQ. CDR3 in DNA: TGTGCCAGCAGCTTAGAAGCCAGGGGTTCGGAAAAACTGTTTTTT. Encoded protein: CASSLEARGSEKLFF.

J is TRBJ2-7 and V is TRBV12-3 or TRBV12-4; TRBD1 matches at 7 bases. The CDR3 contains 14 residues. V gave up 5 bases and J gave up 3 bases; unmatched junction bases: 7. CDR3 DNA: TGTGCCAGCAGTCAACGGACAGGACGCTACGAGCAGTACTTC. Protein sequence: CASSQRTGRYEQYF.

The chain carries TRBV20-1 and TRBJ1-5; tentatively, D is TRBD1 (6 bases). There are 14 residues in the CDR3. V dropped 3 bases and J dropped 4 bases, with 13 bases sitting between them. The germline V gene has CDR1 DFQATT and CDR2 SNEGSKA (reference sequence). In DNA form, the CDR3 reads TGCAGTGCTAGGGCAAACAGGGAAAATCAGCCCCAGCATTTT. Residues: CSARANRENQPQHF.

The CDR3 region has the DNA TGTGCCTGGAGGGACAGGGTAAACTACGAGCAGTACTTC. Amino acids: CAWRDRVNYEQYF. V usage is TRBV30 and J usage is TRBJ2-7, with 8 nucleotides matching TRBD1. This CDR3 has 13 amino acids. With 3 bases clipped from V and 3 bases from J, the junction kept 4 bases outside the gene matches. Germline CDR1 is GTSNPN and CDR2 is SVGIG (reference sequence).

J is TRBJ2-4 and V is TRBV7-9; D possibly corresponds to TRBD1 (5 bases). The J call could be wrong; TRBJ2-7 is a better fit for the DNA end. This CDR3 has 12 amino acids. Germline CDR1 is SEHNR and CDR2 is FQNEAQ (reference sequence). CDR3: CASDSSPYEQYF. The CDR3 nucleotides read TGTGCCAGCGACAGCTCGCCGTACGAGCAGTACTTC.

The chain couples TRBV28 to TRBJ2-7, with D tentatively TRBD1 (6 bases). The length of the CDR3 is 12 residues. Germline V gene sequence: CDR1 MDHEN, CDR2 SYDVKM. Trimming left V 10 bases short and J 2 bases short, with 12 bases between. Written as DNA, the CDR3 is TGTGCCACCACAGGGTTCACCTACGAGCAGTACTTC. It translates to CATTGFTYEQYF.

This clonotype was found once. J is TRBJ2-4 and V is TRBV5-1, with 9 positions matching TRBD1. TRBJ2-5 explains the end of the DNA better; the J call may be wrong. CDR3 length: 15 residues. Germline CDR1 SGHRS, CDR2 YFSETQ. CDR3 sequence reads: CASSLNDRGEETQYF. The CDR3 DNA follows: TGCGCCAGCAGCTTGAATGACAGGGGGGAAGAGACCCAGTACTTC.

The rearrangement uses TRBV24-1 and TRBJ2-5; tentatively, D is TRBD1 (5 bases). Trimming stripped 1 base from V and 1 base from J, with 6 bases between. The CDR3 is 14 amino acids. Germline values: CDR1 KGHDR, CDR2 SFDVKD. The CDR3 nucleotides read TGTGCCACCAGTGATTTAGACAGCCAAGAGACCCAGTACTTC. Protein product: CATSDLDSQETQYF.

The gene calls are TRBV3-1 and TRBJ2-7, with 7 bases identical to TRBD2. Germline V gene sequence: CDR1 LGHDT, CDR2 YNNKEL (reference sequence). This CDR3 spans 14 amino acids. Unmatched junction bases numbered 6, after V lost 3 bases and J lost 4 bases. This CDR3 reads CASSQTSKVYEQYF. In nucleotides, the CDR3 is TGTGCCAGCAGCCAGACTAGCAAAGTATACGAGCAGTACTTC.

The sample holds a few counts of this clonotype. The CDR3 nucleotides read TGTGCCACCAGTGACGGGCCCTTCTACGAGCAGTACTTC. Protein sequence: CATSDGPFYEQYF. The rearrangement uses TRBV24-1 and TRBJ2-7, with D hard to call. Germline CDR1 is KGHDR and CDR2 is SFDVKD. V was pared by 4 bases and J by 3 bases, with 9 bases between. This CDR3 comprises 13 residues.

This chain connects TRBV9 to TRBJ1-2; D gene ambiguous. This CDR3 spans 14 amino acids. CDR1 SGDLS and CDR2 YYNGEE come from the germline V gene. V dropped 4 bases and J dropped 6 bases, with 16 bases sitting between them. The CDR3 DNA sequence: TGTGCCAGCAGCCCATATTCTACCCCGAATGGCTACACCTTC. Protein: CASSPYSTPNGYTF.

This sequence joins TRBV20-1 and TRBJ2-3; 8 bases align to TRBD2. Germline CDR1 is DFQATT and CDR2 is SNEGSKA (reference sequence). The CDR3 sequence is 16 residues long. Germline trimming cut 3 bases from V and 6 bases from J; bases unmatched to any gene: 14. The CDR3 here is CSARSRGAGRVDTQYF. The CDR3 nucleotides read TGCAGTGCTAGGTCTCGGGGGGCCGGGAGGGTTGATACGCAGTATTTT.

The chain couples TRBV4-2 to TRBJ1-5; D perhaps matches TRBD1 (5 bases). Deletions cut 3 bases from V and 7 bases from J, with 10 bases between. The CDR3 runs to 13 residues. Germline assignment: CDR1 LGHNA and CDR2 YNFKEQ. As DNA, the CDR3 is TGTGCCAGCAGCCAGAACAGGTTCCAGCCCCAGCATTTT. It encodes CASSQNRFQPQHF.

The chain couples TRBV7-9 to TRBJ1-2; no clear D gene. Per the germline V gene, CDR1 is SEHNR and CDR2 is FQNEAQ (reference sequence). The CDR3 is 14 amino acids. Trimming pared 5 bases from V and 0 bases from J, leaving 10 bases between. The CDR3, as DNA: TGTGCCAGCAGCCGTTGGGAAGCTAACTATGGCTACACCTTC. Protein product: CASSRWEANYGYTF.

The V call is TRBV10-2, the J call TRBJ1-1; the match to TRBD1 covers 9 bases. V trimming: 8 bases; J trimming: 7 bases; junction bases outside the gene matches: 11. The CDR3 runs 14 residues. Germline CDR1 is WSHSY and CDR2 is SAAADI. In DNA form, the CDR3 reads TGCGCCAGCGGAGAGACAGGGGGTTCTATTGAAGCTTTCTTT. Its translation: CASGETGGSIEAFF.

This clonotype has only one observation. V usage is TRBV30 and J usage is TRBJ2-5; D is ambiguous. CDR3 length: 12 amino acids. Germline V CDR1 and CDR2: GTSNPN, SVGIG (reference sequence). Trimming removed 2 bases at V and 4 bases at J, with 8 bases between. The CDR3 coding sequence is TGTGCCTGGAGTTGGAGTTCAGAGACCCAGTACTTC. It encodes CAWSWSSETQYF.

The chain carries TRBV20-1 and TRBJ2-7; 10 bases match TRBD2. V lost 3 bases, J lost 5 bases, and 13 bases stayed unmatched. The germline V gene has CDR1 DFQATT and CDR2 SNEGSKA (reference sequence). The CDR3 is 16 residues long. This CDR3 reads CSARAFGSGRAHEQYF. The CDR3 nucleotides read TGCAGTGCTAGGGCCTTCGGGAGCGGGAGGGCCCACGAGCAGTACTTC.

The V and J genes are TRBV6-1 and TRBJ1-2, with TRBD1 as a possible D gene (6 bases). Trimming stripped 7 bases from V and 6 bases from J, with 12 bases between. Germline V lookup: CDR1 MNHNS, CDR2 SASEGT. The CDR3 has 12 residues. In DNA, the CDR3 is TGTGCCAGCAATTACAGGGTTGATGGCTACACCTTC. Its translation: CASNYRVDGYTF.